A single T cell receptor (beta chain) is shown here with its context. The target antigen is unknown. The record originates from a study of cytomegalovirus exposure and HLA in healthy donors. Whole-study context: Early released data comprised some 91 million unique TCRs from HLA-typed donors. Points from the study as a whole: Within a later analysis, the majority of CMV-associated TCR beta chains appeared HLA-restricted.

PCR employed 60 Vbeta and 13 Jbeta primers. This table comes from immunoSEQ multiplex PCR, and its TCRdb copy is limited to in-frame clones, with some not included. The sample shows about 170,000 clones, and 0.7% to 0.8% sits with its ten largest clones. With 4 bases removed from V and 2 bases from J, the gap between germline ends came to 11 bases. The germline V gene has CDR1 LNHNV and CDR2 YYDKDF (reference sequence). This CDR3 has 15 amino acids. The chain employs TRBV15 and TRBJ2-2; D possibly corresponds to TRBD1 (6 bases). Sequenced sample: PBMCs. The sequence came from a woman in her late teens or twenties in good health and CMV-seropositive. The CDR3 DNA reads TGTGCCACCAGCATCCGGGACAAAAACACCGGGGAGCTGTTTTTT. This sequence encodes CATSIRDKNTGELFF. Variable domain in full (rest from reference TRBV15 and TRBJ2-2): DAMVIQNPRYQVTQFGKPVTLSCSQTLNHNVMYWYQQKSSQAPKLLFHYYDKDFNNEADTPDNFQSRRPNTSFCFLDIRSPGLGDTAMYLCATSIRDKNTGELFFGEGSRLTVL.